This T cell receptor beta chain was sequenced in a study of blood T cells in healthy people across ages. Overall study: Capture by template switching was about one barcoded beta molecule per two T cells. Study outcomes and limitations: Underestimates were what the diversity estimates from one million T cells were considered to be.

Comment on this clonotype: The antigen is undetermined.

Germline assignment: CDR1 SGHTS and CDR2 YDEGEE. V lost 1 base and J 2 bases, leaving 14 bases between the germline ends. This CDR3 region has 16 residues. Isolated PBMCs totaled at least 7 million in each sample. A second about 6 to 11 cycle PCR used barcoded and J-beta primers. TCRdb analysed the 5' RACE reads with MiXCR anew, one entry per CDR3 protein. Of almost 300,000 distinct CDR3 sequences listed, less than 30% are singletons. The genes are TRBV5-8 and TRBJ2-3; no definite D call. What was sequenced was blood. This TCR derives from a woman in her 70s in good health. As DNA, the CDR3 is TGTGCCAGCAGCTTGAATCGCCAACTCCCCACAGATACGCAGTATTTT. It encodes CASSLNRQLPTDTQYF.